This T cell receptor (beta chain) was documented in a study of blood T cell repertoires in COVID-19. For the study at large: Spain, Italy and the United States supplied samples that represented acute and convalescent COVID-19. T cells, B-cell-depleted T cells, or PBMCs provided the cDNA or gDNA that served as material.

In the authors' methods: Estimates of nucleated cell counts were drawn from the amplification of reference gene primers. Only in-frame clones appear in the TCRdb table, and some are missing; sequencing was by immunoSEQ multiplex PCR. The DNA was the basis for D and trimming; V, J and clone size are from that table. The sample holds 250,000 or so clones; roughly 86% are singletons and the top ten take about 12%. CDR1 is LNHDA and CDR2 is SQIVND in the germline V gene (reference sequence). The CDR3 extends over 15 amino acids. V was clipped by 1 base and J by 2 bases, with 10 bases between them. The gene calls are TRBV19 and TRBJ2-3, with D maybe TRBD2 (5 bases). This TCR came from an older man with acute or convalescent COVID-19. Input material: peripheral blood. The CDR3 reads CASSIGAGLTDTQYF. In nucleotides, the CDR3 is TGTGCCAGTAGTATAGGGGCAGGACTCACAGATACGCAGTATTTT.